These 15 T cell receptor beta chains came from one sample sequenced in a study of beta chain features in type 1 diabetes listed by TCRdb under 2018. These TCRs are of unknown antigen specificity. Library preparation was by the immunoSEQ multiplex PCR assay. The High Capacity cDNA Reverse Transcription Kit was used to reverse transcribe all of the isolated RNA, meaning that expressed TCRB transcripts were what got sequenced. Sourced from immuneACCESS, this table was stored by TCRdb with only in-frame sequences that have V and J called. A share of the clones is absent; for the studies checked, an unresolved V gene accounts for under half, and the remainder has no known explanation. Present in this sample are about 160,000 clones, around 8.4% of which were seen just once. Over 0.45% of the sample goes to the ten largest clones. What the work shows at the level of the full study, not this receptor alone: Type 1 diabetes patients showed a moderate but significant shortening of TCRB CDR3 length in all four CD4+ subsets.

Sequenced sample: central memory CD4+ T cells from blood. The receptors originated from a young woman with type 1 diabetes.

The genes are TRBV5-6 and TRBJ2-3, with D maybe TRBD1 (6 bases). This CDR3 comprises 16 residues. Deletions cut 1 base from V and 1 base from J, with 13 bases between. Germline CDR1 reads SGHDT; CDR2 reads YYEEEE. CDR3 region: CASSLRWGQGTDTQYF. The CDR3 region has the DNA TGTGCCAGCAGCTTGCGCTGGGGGCAAGGCACAGATACGCAGTATTTT.

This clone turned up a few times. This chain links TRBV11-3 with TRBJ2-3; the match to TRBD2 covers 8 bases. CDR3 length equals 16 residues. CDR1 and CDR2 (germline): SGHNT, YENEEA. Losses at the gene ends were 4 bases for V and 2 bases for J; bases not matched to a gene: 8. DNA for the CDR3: TGTGCCAGCAGCTCCCGCCGGACTAGCTTCACAGATACGCAGTATTTT. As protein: CASSSRRTSFTDTQYF.

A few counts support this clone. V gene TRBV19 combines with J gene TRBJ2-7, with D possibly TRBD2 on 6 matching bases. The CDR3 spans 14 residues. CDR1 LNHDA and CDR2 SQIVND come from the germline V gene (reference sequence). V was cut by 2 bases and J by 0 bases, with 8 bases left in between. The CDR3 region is CASSIRESSYEQYF. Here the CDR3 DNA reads TGTGCCAGTAGTATACGGGAGAGCTCCTACGAGCAGTACTTC. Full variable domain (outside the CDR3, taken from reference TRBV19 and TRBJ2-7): DGGITQSPKYLFRKEGQNVTLSCEQNLNHDAMYWYRQDPGQGLRLIYYSQIVNDFQKGDIAEGYSVSREKKESFPLTVTSAQKNPTAFYLCASSIRESSYEQYFGPGTRLTVT.

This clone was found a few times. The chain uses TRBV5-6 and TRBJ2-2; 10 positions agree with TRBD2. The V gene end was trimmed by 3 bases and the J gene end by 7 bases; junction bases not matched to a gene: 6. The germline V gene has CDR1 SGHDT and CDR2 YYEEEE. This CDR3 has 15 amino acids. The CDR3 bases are TGTGCCAGCAGCTCCCTAGCGGGAGTGGACGGGGAGCTGTTTTTT. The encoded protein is CASSSLAGVDGELFF.

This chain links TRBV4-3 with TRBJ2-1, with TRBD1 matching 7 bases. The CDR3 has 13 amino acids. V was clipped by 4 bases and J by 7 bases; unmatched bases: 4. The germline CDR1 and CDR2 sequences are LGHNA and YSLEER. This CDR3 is CASSLATGNEQFF. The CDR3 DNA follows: TGCGCCAGCAGCCTAGCGACAGGGAATGAGCAGTTCTTC.

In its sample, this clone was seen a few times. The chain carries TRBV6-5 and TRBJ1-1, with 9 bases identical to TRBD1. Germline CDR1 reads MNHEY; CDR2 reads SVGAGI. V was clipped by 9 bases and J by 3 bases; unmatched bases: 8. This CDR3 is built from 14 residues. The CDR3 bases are TGTGCCAGTAACCGGGACAGGGTCGACACTGAAGCTTTCTTT. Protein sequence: CASNRDRVDTEAFF.

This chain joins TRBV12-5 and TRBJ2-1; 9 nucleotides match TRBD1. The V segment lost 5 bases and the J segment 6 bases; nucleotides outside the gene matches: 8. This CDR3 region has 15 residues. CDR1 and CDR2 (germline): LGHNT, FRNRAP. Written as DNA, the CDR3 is TGTGCTAGTGGTCCCGGACAGGGGCGGATCAATGAGCAGTTCTTC. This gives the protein CASGPGQGRINEQFF.

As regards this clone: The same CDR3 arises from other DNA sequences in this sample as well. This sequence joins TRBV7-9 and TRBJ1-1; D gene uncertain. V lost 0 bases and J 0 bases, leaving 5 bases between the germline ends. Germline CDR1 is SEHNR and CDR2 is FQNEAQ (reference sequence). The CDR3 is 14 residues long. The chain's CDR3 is CASSLAGLNTEAFF. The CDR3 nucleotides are TGTGCCAGCAGCTTAGCCGGGTTGAACACTGAAGCTTTCTTT. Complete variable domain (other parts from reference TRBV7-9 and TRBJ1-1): DTGVSQNPRHKITKRGQNVTFRCDPISEHNRLYWYRQTLGQGPEFLTYFQNEAQLEKSRLLSDRFSAERPKGSFSTLEIQRTEQGDSAMYLCASSLAGLNTEAFFGQGTRLTVV.

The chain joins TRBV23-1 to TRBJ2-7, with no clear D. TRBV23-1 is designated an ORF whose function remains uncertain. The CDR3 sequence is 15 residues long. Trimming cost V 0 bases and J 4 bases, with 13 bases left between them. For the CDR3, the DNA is TGCGCCAGCAGTCAATCGTTAGCCGGTACGTACGAGCAGTACTTC. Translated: CASSQSLAGTYEQYF.

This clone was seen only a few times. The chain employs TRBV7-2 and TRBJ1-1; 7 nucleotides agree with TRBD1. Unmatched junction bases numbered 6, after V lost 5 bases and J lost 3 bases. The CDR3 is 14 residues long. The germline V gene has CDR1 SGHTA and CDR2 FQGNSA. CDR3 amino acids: CASSPKGQHTEAFF. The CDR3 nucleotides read TGTGCCAGCAGCCCGAAGGGACAGCACACTGAAGCTTTCTTT. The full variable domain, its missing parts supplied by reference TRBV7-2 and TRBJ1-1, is GAGVSQSPSNKVTEKGKDVELRCDPISGHTALYWYRQSLGQGLEFLIYFQGNSAPDKSGLPSDRFSAERTGGSVSTLTIQRTQQEDSAVYLCASSPKGQHTEAFFGQGTRLTVV.

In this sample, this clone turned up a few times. The CDR3 region is CASLEVVGDTQYF. The CDR3 nucleotides read TGTGCCAGTCTAGAGGTCGTGGGAGATACGCAGTATTTT. V gene TRBV28 combines with J gene TRBJ2-3; D unclear. CDR1 is MDHEN and CDR2 is SYDVKM in the germline V gene. Trimming left V 9 bases short and J 5 bases short, with 15 bases between. The CDR3 sequence is 13 residues long.

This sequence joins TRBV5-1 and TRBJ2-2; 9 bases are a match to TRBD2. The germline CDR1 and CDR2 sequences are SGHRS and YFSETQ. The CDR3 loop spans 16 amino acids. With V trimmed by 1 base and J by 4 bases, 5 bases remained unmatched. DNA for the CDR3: TGCGCCAGCAGCTTGCCGGGACTAGCCTCCACCGGGGAGCTGTTTTTT. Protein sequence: CASSLPGLASTGELFF.

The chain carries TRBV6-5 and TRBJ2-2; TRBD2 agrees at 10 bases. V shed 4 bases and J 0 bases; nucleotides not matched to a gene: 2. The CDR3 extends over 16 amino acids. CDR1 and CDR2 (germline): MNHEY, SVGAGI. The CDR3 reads CASSSTSGTNTGELFF. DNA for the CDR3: TGTGCCAGCAGTTCCACTAGCGGGACGAACACCGGGGAGCTGTTTTTT.

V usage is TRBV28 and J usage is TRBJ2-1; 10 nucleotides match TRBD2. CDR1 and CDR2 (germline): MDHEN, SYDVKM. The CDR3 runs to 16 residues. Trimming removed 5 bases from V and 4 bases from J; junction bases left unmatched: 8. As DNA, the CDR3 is TGTGCCAGCAGTCGAGCGGGAGGGCCGGGATACAATGAGCAGTTCTTC. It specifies CASSRAGGPGYNEQFF.

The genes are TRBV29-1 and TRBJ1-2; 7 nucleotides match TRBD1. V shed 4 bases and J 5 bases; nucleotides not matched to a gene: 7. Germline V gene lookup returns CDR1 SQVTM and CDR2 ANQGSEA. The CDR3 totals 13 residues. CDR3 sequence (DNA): TGCAGCGTTGTAGGGGGCGCTTATTATGGCTACACCTTC. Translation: CSVVGGAYYGYTF.